The count of the clone carrying this T cell receptor beta chain is one. Profiled with immunoSEQ multiplex PCR; TCRdb holds only in-frame clones, not every one. The sample comprises about 58,000 clones, roughly 86% of which are singletons, and roughly a fifth rests with the top ten. Germline lookup yields CDR1 SGHDT and CDR2 YYEEEE. This CDR3 spans 12 amino acids. Trimming took off 4 bases at V and 3 bases at J, with 8 bases between the two ends. Cells were sorted from thawed PBMC rested overnight and stained with GMM-loaded CD1B tetramer, viability dye and anti-CD3. The CD1B tetramers carried C32 glucose monomycolate purified from Rhodococcus equi. This sample is drawn from a study of T cells in tuberculosis. Overall study: Sequenced TCRs come from CD1B-GMM tetramer-binding T cells. Study-wide results and limits: The stringent gate may have excluded weak CD1B-GMM tetramer binders.

J is TRBJ2-7 and V is TRBV5-6; D not resolved. This TCR was sampled from an adult woman with latent tuberculosis. The sequencing sample was made of CD1b-GMM tetramer-negative cells sorted from PBMCs. The CDR3 DNA reads TGTGCCAGCAGCGGGCAGAGCTACGAGCAGTACTTC. This codes for CASSGQSYEQYF.